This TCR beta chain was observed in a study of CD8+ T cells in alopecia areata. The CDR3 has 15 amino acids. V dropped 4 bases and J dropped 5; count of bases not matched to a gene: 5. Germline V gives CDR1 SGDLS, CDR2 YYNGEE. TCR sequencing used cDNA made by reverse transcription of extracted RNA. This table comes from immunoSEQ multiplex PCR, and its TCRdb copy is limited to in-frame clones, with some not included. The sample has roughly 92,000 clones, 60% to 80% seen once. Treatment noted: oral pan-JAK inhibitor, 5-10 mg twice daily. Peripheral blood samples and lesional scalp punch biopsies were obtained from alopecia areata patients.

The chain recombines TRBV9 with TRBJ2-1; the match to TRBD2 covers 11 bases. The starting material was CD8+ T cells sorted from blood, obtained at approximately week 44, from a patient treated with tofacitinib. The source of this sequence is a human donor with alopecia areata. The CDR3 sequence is CASSTSGGANNEQFF. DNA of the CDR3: TGTGCCAGCAGCACTAGCGGGGGAGCCAACAATGAGCAGTTCTTC.